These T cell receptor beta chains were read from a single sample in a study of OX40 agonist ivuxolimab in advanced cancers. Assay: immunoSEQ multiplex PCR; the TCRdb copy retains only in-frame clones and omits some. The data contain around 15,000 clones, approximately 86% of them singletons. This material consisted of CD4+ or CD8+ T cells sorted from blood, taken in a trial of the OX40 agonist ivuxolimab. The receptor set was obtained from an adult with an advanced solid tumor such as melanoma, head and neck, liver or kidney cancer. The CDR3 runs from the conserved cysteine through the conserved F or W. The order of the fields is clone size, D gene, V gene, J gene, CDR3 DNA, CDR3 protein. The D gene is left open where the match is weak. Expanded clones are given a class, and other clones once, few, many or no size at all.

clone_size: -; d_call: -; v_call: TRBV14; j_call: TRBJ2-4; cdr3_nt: TGTGCCAGCAGCCAAGTTCAGGGGGCCAAAAACATTCAGTACTTC; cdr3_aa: CASSQVQGAKNIQYF
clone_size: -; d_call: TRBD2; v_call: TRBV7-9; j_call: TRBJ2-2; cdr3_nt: TGTGCCAGCAGCTCCAGCGGGGGTGGGAACACCGGGGAGCTGTTTTTT; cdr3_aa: CASSSSGGGNTGELFF
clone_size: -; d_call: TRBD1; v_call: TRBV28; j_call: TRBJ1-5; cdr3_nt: TGTGCCAGCTATAGAGGGGGCGCGGGAAATCAGCCCCAGCATTTT; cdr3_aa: CASYRGGAGNQPQHF
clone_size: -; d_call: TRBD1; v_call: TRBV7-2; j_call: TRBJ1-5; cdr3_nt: TGTGCCAGCAGCTTCACAGGGGGTCGGAATCAGCCCCAGCATTTT; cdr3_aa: CASSFTGGRNQPQHF
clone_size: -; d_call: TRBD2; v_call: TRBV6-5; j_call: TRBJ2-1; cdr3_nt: TGTGCCAGCACGCTACCGGGGGGTAATGAGCAGTTCTTC; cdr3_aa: CASTLPGGNEQFF
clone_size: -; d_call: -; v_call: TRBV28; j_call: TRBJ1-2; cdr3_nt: TGTGCCAGCAGTTTGGGGGGGGCTAGTGGTGGCTACACCTTC; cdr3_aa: CASSLGGASGGYTF
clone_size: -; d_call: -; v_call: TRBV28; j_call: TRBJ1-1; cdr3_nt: TGTGCCAGCAGTTTATACAAGGGAACGGGCCTCACTGAAGCTTTCTTT; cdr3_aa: CASSLYKGTGLTEAFF
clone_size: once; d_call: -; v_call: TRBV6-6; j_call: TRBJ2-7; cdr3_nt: TGTGCCAGCACCAGGGGCGACGGGACCTACGAGCAGTACTTC; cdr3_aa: CASTRGDGTYEQYF
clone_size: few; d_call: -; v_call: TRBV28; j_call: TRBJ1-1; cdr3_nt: TGTGCCAGCAGTTTCGGGAACACTGAAGCTTTCTTT; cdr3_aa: CASSFGNTEAFF
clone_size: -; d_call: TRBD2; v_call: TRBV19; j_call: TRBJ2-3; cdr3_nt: TGTGCCAGTAGTAAGGGACTAGCGGGAGGGGCAGATACGCAGTATTTT; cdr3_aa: CASSKGLAGGADTQYF
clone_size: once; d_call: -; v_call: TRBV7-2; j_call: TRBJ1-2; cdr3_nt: TGTGCCAGCAGCTCGGGGGGCAGGGTTGGCTATGGCTACACCTTC; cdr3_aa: CASSSGGRVGYGYTF
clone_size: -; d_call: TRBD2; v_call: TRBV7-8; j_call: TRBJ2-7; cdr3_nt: TGTGCCAGCAGCTTATGGACTAGCGGCACCCCGGACGTCTACGAGCAGTACTTC; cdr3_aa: CASSLWTSGTPDVYEQYF
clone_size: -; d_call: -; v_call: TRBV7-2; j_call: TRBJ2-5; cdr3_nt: TGTGCCAGCAGCTTAGTGGGCAGACAAGAGACCCAGTACTTC; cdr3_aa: CASSLVGRQETQYF
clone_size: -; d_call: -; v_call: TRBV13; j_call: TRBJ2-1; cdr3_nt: TGTGCCAGCAGCTTATTTAGACGGGCCTACAATGAGCAGTTCTTC; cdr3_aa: CASSLFRRAYNEQFF
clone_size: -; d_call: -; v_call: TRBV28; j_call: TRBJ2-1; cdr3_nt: TGTGCCAGCAGTTTTGGGGGACAAGGGAACAATGAGCAGTTCTTC; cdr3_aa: CASSFGGQGNNEQFF
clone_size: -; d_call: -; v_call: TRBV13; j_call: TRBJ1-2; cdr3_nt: TGTGCCAGCAGCTTAGAAGGGAGATACTATGGCTACACCTTC; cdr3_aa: CASSLEGRYYGYTF
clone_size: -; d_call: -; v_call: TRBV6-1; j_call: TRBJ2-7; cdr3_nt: TGTGCCAGCAGTGACGTACCCTACGAGCAGTACTTC; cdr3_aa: CASSDVPYEQYF
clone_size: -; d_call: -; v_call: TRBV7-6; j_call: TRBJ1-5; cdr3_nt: TGTGCCAGCAGCTTAGATAGCAATCAGCCCCAGCATTTT; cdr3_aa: CASSLDSNQPQHF
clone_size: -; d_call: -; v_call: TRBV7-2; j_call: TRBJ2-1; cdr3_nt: TGTGCCAGCAGCTTAAACAGGGGGGGAACGGATGAGCAGTTCTTC; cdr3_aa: CASSLNRGGTDEQFF
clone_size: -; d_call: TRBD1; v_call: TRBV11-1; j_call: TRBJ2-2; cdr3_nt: TGTGCCAGCAGCTCCATAGGGGGCGTGAACACCGGGGAGCTGTTTTTT; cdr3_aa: CASSSIGGVNTGELFF
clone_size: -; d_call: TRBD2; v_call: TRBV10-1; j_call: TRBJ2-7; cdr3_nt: TGCGCCAGCAGTGAAGGGTCTAGCGGAGCCTACGAGCAGTACTTC; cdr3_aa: CASSEGSSGAYEQYF
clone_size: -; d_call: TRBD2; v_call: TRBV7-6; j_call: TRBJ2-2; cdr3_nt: TGTGCCAGCAGCTTAGTACCTAGCGGGGCGAACACCGGGGAGCTGTTTTTT; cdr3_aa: CASSLVPSGANTGELFF
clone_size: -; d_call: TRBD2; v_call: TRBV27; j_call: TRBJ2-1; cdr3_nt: TGTGCCAGCAGTTTAACTAGCGGGAGCTACAATGAGCAGTTCTTC; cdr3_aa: CASSLTSGSYNEQFF
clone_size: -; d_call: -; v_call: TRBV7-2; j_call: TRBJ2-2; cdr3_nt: TGTGCCAGCAGCTCACAGGAGGCCGGGGAGCTGTTTTTT; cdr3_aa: CASSSQEAGELFF
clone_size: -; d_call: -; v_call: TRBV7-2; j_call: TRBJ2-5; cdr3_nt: TGTGCCAGCAGCTTCAGGGTGGCGGAGACCCAGTACTTC; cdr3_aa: CASSFRVAETQYF
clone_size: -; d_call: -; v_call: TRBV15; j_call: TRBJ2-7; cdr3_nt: TGTGCCACCAGCAGAGATTCGCTGAAAGACAGCTCCTACGAGCAGTACTTC; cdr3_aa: CATSRDSLKDSSYEQYF
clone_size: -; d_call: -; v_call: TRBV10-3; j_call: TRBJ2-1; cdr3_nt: TGTGCCATCAAAGGACTTTCTCCCCATGAGCAGTTCTTC; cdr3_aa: CAIKGLSPHEQFF
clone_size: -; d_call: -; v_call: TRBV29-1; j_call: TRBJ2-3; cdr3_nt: TGCAGCGTTGTTCTGCGCAAAGCAGATACGCAGTATTTT; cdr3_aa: CSVVLRKADTQYF
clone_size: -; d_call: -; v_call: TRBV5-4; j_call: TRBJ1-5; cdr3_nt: TGTGCCAGCAGCTTTGAGGGCAATCAGCCCCAGCATTTT; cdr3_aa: CASSFEGNQPQHF
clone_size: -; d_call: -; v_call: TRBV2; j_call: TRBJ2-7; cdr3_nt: TGTGCCAGCAGTGTTCGAAGAGACTCCTACGAGCAGTACTTC; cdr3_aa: CASSVRRDSYEQYF
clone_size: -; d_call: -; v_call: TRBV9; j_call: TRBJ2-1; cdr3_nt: TGTGCCAGCACCGAAGAATTCGGCTCCTACAATGAGCAGTTCTTC; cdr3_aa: CASTEEFGSYNEQFF
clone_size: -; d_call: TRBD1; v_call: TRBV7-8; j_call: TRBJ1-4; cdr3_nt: TGTGCCAGCAGCTTAGGGGGGACAGCGAATGAAAAACTGTTTTTT; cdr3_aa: CASSLGGTANEKLFF
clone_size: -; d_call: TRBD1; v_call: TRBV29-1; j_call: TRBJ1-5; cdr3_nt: TGCAGCGCCGGGACAGGAGGACAGCCCCAGCATTTT; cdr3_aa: CSAGTGGQPQHF
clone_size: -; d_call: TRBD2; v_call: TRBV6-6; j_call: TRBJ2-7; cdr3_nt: TGTGCCAGCAGCCGCCGTGGACTAGCGGGAGACGAGCAGTACTTC; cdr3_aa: CASSRRGLAGDEQYF
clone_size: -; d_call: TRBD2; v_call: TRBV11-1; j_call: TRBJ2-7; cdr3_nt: TGTGCCAGCAGCCCCGGGGGGGTCGGGCAGTACTTC; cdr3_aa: CASSPGGVGQYF
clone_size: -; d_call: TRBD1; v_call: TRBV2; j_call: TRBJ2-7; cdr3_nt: TGTGCCAGCAGCGCTGACAGGGGCGGTTCCTACGAGCAGTACTTC; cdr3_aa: CASSADRGGSYEQYF
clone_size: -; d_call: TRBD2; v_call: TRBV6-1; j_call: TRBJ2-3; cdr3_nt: TGTGCCAGCACGCGGATAGCGGGGACCACAGATACGCAGTATTTT; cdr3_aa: CASTRIAGTTDTQYF
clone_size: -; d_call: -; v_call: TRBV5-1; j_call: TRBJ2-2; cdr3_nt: TGCGCCAGCAGCTTGGATCTTGGTGGGGAGCTGTTTTTT; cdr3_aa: CASSLDLGGELFF
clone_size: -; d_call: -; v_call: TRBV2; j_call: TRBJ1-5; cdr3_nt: TGTGCCAGCAGTGTAGAGAGGGGCAATCAGCCCCAGCATTTT; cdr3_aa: CASSVERGNQPQHF
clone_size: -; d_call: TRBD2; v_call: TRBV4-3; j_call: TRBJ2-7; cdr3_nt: TGCGCCAGCAGCCAACTCCCTTCCTATTGGACTAGCGGGGGGAGCTCCTACGAGCAGTACTTC; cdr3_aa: CASSQLPSYWTSGGSSYEQYF
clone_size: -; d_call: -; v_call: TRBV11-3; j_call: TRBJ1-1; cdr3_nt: TGTGCCAGCAGCCAAGGGGGGGCTGAAGCTTTCTTT; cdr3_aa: CASSQGGAEAFF